Below, one T cell receptor (beta chain) is given with its context. Ten or more counts support this clonotype. The clone's antigen remains unknown. No per-base quality is available; no much larger clone lies one base away. TCR beta CDR3 regions were amplified from RNA transcripts. The TCR CDR3 was subjected to a first round of RT-PCR using the HTBI primer set and the Qiagen OneStep RT-PCR kit. Libraries were constructed in a second round of multiplex PCR, after which size selection and purification were carried out. Libraries were sequenced paired-end with 100 bp reads on an Illumina HiSeq2000. The authors' pipeline ran thus. SOAPnuke was used to process the raw data, throwing out any read that contained adapters or uncalled bases, had a mean Phred below 15, or lacked an exact constant-primer or identifier match. COPE v1.2.5 was used to merge high-quality paired reads, and clonotypes were defined as unique nucleotide sequences. MiTCR v1.1 was used to align clonotypes to the IMGT TRBV, TRBD and TRBJ reference segments. The analysis was restricted to V-J combinations with a frequency above 0.0001, which together covered 99% to 99.2% of the repertoires. The TCS score was defined as the ratio of F50 (clonal expansion) to E x V (chaos), calculated using BLOSUM62-based TCRdist between CDR3 peptides within each V-J. Welch's t-statistics and random forest reduced 500 to 650 V-J features to 13, which were used in a naive Bayes classifier (R e1071). TCRdb handled the public reads itself, with Q25 trimming in fastp and clone calling in MiXCR, and kept productive beta chains. Records with the same CDR3 protein are collapsed into one entry carrying the most frequent genes and DNA. TCRdb, not the original authors, processed these V and J calls. This sample gives approximately 360,000 distinct CDR3 sequences in total; 15% to 17% of them show up just once. The ten largest make up roughly a quarter of the sample.

Clipping removes 1 base from V and 10 bases from J, with 10 as the unmatched junction base count. The germline V gene sets CDR1 to SGHTA and CDR2 to FQGNSA. The CDR3 starts with the cysteine, ends with the phenylalanine, and has 16 residues. Of all the DNA, just the CDR3 is kept, 48 bases in frame from base 1. These data come from a study of T cells in Graves' hyperthyroidism and ophthalmopathy (dated by TCRdb to between 2018 and 2020). For the wider study: Peripheral blood samples were taken at initial diagnosis, before any treatment was given. A discovery cohort of approximately 97 patients, about 43 with Graves' ophthalmopathy and over 55 with stable Graves' hyperthyroidism, was used to find distinguishing TCR V-J signatures. An independent validation cohort of under 20 hyperthyroidism patients and approximately 16 patients who later progressed to ophthalmopathy tested prospective prediction of ophthalmopathy. The 75 to 100 discovery patients were divided at random into training and test sets in a 7:3 ratio. Thyroid tissue and blood T-cell repertoires from several Graves' hyperthyroidism patients were also compared in the study. After blood sampling, hyperthyroidism patients were treated with methimazole at a starting dose of 30 mg daily, and ophthalmopathy patients were treated with high-dose intravenous methylprednisolone. TCR Vbeta CDR3 sequencing of approximately 140 peripheral blood samples (more than 40 ophthalmopathy, 75 to 80 hyperthyroidism and roughly 17 progressor patients) is reported in the paper. The investigation overall reported the following: In validation, progression to ophthalmopathy was predicted by the model with nearly 71% sensitivity and 72.22% specificity, a median of about 6 months before onset. Most expanded thyroid clonotypes (frequency above 0.001) were also detected in blood, suggesting blood repertoires may reflect thyroid immune responses. Sample size was not statistically predetermined, and investigators were not blinded to group allocation. A 13 V-J signature model separated ophthalmopathy from stable hyperthyroidism, with about 88% sensitivity and 81.08% specificity in cross-validation and 80%/75% in testing.

Hyperthyroidism patients were newly diagnosed, with disease duration under 2 months, and aged 18 to 65 years. Exclusion was applied to patients with uncontrolled infections, other autoimmune diseases, pregnancy or lactation. Diagnoses were based on clinical symptoms, serum thyroxine and TRAb, thyroid ultrasound and orbital computed tomography. Blood from progressor patients was drawn when they were first diagnosed with hyperthyroidism, before any ophthalmopathy symptoms appeared. PBMCs were separated from around 9.1 ml of fresh peripheral blood using Ficoll-Paque density gradient centrifugation. Progressor patients were defined as those initially diagnosed with Graves' hyperthyroidism in whom ophthalmopathy developed during follow-up. Total RNA was extracted with Trizol reagent, and quality was checked on an Agilent 2100 Bioanalyzer.

This sequence was found in a woman aged 18-35 years with Graves' hyperthyroidism that later progressed to Graves' ophthalmopathy. Sequences were obtained from blood. The chain links TRBV7-2 with TRBJ1-6, with 7 central nucleotides matching TRBD1. The CDR3 sequence is CASSLGSGRGTSPLHF. The nucleotides are TGTGCCAGCAGCTTAGGGTCCGGCAGGGGGACCTCACCCCTCCACTTT.